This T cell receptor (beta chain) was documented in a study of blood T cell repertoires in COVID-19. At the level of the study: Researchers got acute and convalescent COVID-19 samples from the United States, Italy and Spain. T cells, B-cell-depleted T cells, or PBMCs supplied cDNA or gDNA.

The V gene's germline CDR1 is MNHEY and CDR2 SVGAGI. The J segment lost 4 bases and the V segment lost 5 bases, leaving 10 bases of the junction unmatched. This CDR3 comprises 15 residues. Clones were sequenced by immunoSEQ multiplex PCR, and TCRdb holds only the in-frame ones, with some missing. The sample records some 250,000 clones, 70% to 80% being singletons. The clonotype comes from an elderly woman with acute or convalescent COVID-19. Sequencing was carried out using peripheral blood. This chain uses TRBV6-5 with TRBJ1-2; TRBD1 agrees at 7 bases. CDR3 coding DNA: TGTGCCAGCAGTCCCGAATACAGGGGAAGCTATGGCTACACCTTC. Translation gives CASSPEYRGSYGYTF.